This TCR beta chain originates from a study of blood T cell repertoires in COVID-19. Overall study context: Samples came from the United States, Italy and Spain, spanning acute and convalescent COVID-19. Sources were T cells, B-cell-depleted T cells, or PBMCs; the material itself was cDNA or gDNA.

V shed 6 bases and J shed 2 bases, with 10 bases lying between them. Germline V gene lookup returns CDR1 SQVTM and CDR2 ANQGSEA. This CDR3 is 12 amino acids long. As originally analysed: Amplification from reference gene primers served as the basis for estimated nucleated cell counts. Measured with immunoSEQ multiplex PCR; TCRdb has only the in-frame clones, and not every one. Clonal size and the V and J genes are those of that table, whereas D and trimming came from the DNA. This table holds 120,000 or so clones, roughly 85% found once. This TCR came from an elderly man with active or convalescent COVID-19. Sequences were obtained from peripheral blood. The chain links TRBV29-1 to TRBJ1-2; no firm D call. The CDR3, as DNA: TGCAGCGTCCGAAGCGACAACTATGGCTACACCTTC. Protein sequence: CSVRSDNYGYTF. Based on the CDR3 plus reference TRBV29-1 and TRBJ1-2, the full variable domain is SAVISQKPSRDICQRGTSLTIQCQVDSQVTMMFWYRQQPGQSLTLIATANQGSEATYESGFVIDKFPISRPNLTFSTLTVSNMSPEDSSIYLCSVRSDNYGYTFGSGTRLTVV.